This TCR beta chain was captured in a study of cytomegalovirus exposure and HLA in healthy donors (dated by TCRdb to 2017 to 2019). Concerning the study at large: In an earlier analysis of fewer than 750 of the donors, 250 to 300 Gb of sequence data and 120 million or so unique TCR beta sequences from about 190 million T cells were reported. Of the approximately 370 genotyped donors, 75% to 85% were placed in the genetic ancestry cluster associated with self-reported Caucasian donors. To decide whether each TCR beta V gene segment behaved as functional or pseudogenic, an earlier analysis of some 600 of the donors relied on high-throughput TCR beta sequencing. All discovery cohort repertoires had been generated on a single sequencing platform. The aim of the study was to test whether cataloging public T cell receptors could identify signatures of past pathogen exposure. Rather than using new phenotypic data, the later analysis identified candidate immune exposures from TCR beta sequences and from how often those sequences occurred across donors. The study used immunosequencing to profile the T cell repertoires of several hundred subjects and linked those repertoires to cytomegalovirus serostatus. The number of typed donors differed by locus: roughly 629-640 for A, B, C, DRB1 and DQB1; some 540 for DQA1; 606 for DPA1; and 400 to 480 for DPB1. Among 300 to 450 genotyped donors of the cohort, an average of approximately 250,000 unique TCR beta nucleotide sequences were sequenced per donor, roughly a sixth of them non-productive. To study patterns of TCR occurrence, a later analysis re-analyzed previously published TCR beta repertoires from 700 or so donors and added high-resolution HLA genotyping. Donor age, sex, ethnicity and CMV serostatus were compiled alongside the repertoire data. Five DR-DQ haplotypes were handled as single units for association and clustering, since linkage in the cohort was strong. To predict cytomegalovirus infection status, the study brought together high-throughput TCR immunosequencing, statistical association of individual TCRs with disease status, and machine learning. HLA typing covered class I and class II loci at four-digit resolution. Roughly 290 gigabases of sequencing data and 91 million or so unique TCR sequences made up an early release that covered approximately 700 HLA-typed donors. Genome-wide SNP genotypes for about 65% of the roughly 670 donors were used in a later genetic analysis, which treated that subset as a discovery cohort. Along with the approximately 620-subject first cohort, a separate validation cohort of roughly 110 different subjects was used. What the authors observed across the whole study: A further reported finding was that TCR beta sequences accurately predicted the HLA-A and HLA-B alleles for most subjects in the first cohort. A later genetic analysis associated a missense DCLRE1C variant with V-gene and J-gene trimming of TCR beta chains, and an independent cohort replicated the association. Sequencing depth was assumed to be roughly uniform across donors in the presence/absence analyses, though that assumption may not hold. Because counts were too low, more than 15 rarely observed V segments, including chromosome 9 orphons, were left out of the earlier analysis of several hundred of the donors. In a later analysis, HLA-associated TCR beta chains showed more clonal expansion and lower generation probabilities than non-associated chains that were equally common. In a later genetic analysis, fewer N-insertions in productive TCRs were reported among donors in an Asian-associated ancestry cluster than the approximately 710-donor mean. The study listed over 150 TCR beta chains as associated with cytomegalovirus. For the cohort, immune exposure information was limited to CMV serostatus. A later analysis found that most CMV-associated TCR beta chains appeared HLA-restricted, with HLA associations seemingly driven largely by CMV exposure. A group of highly shared sequence variants was considered likely to be a technical artifact of the sequencing pipeline. In vitro tests confirmed that three of the cytomegalovirus-associated TCR beta chains recognize cytomegalovirus antigens. In a later analysis, around 17,000 TCR beta sequences were associated with specific HLA alleles at a false discovery rate of 0.05. The cohort was sequenced for TCR beta chains only, and without alpha or paired-chain data the features that could be detected were limited. When HLA alleles, especially DR and DQ, strongly co-occurred, attributing TCR associations to individual alleles was difficult. The 87-base-pair reads could not distinguish some IMGT-functional V segments, including TRBV6-2 and TRBV6-3, so those segments were excluded. Because HLA typing was missing for some donors at each locus, association tests included only the typed subset. While some public TCRs were present in many individuals, most TCR sequences turned up only very rarely across donors. Several of the top co-occurrence clusters appeared to be linked to parvovirus B19, influenza, CMV and Epstein-Barr virus, according to a later analysis. Cytomegalovirus status was reported to be diagnosed by the classifier with high specificity and sensitivity in both the original and validation cohorts. The authors suggested that the approach could potentially be generalized to other disease states and immunological phenotypes. According to a later analysis, TCR association rates differed among HLA loci, with DRB1 alleles showing the most associated TCRs and HLA-C alleles showing the fewest. Correlated functional status among segregating V segments might be attributable to linkage disequilibrium, but an unknown experimental factor could not be ruled out. An earlier analysis of approximately 570 of the donors showed that most TCR beta V segments appeared in productive rearrangements either about 87% or about 30% of the time, which broadly matched IMGT annotations.

The germline V gene provides CDR1 SGHTA and CDR2 FQGNSA. From cysteine to phenylalanine, the CDR3 is 12 amino acids long. The kept DNA is CDR3 alone, 36 bases in frame from the first base. V gives up 6 bases and J gives up 5 bases, and the segment between their germline ends measures 8 bases. The cohort was made up of 666 healthy bone marrow donors. All cohort members were sampled while nominally healthy, although unrecorded immune exposures were likely present. The donor was CMV seropositive and belonged to the group of more than 250 seropositive cohort members. Each donor provided a peripheral blood sample, and peripheral blood mononuclear cells were used for TCR beta sequencing. The Qiagen DNeasy Blood Extraction Kit was used to extract genomic DNA from the blood cell samples. Notes on this clone: It has no known antigen specificity. Per-base quality was not reported, and no clone a single base away is much larger than it.

The library came from the immunoSEQ multiplex PCR assay. A mixture of 60 forward primers for TCR Vbeta segments and 13 reverse primers for TCR Jbeta segments was used in the multiplex PCR. Amplification of the CDR3 region of rearranged TCR beta genes was performed with a multiplex PCR assay on genomic DNA. On the Illumina HiSeq System, the amplified TCR beta libraries were sequenced as 87-base-pair reads. In the paper's pipeline: Across the roughly 700 repertoires, a later analysis counted approximately 75 million unique TCR beta chains, roughly 11 million of which were shared by at least two donors. A nearest-neighbor algorithm error-corrected the raw reads and collapsed the reads into unique sequences, merging closely related sequences to remove PCR and sequencing errors. CDR3 sequences were aligned to IMGT reference sequences to assign V, D and J gene segments. Each retained sequence needed at least a six-nucleotide match to both a V gene segment and a J gene segment. Rearrangements were called productive when the CDR3 lacked stop codons and stayed in frame with V and J; all others were non-productive. Following IMGT convention, CDR3 was defined as the stretch from the second conserved V-encoded cysteine up to the conserved J-encoded phenylalanine. Sequences without an unambiguous match to a single V gene segment were excluded from the earlier analysis of a few hundred of the donors. An earlier analysis of 500 to 600 of the donors classified V segments as functional when productive rearrangements were above 56.7% and as segregating when the standard deviation between donors was above 5%. A statistical classification framework was built to diagnose cytomegalovirus status from the catalog of TCR beta chain sequences. V and J gene assignment, in a later analysis, came from comparing TCR nucleotide sequences with IMGT/GENE-DB human TR gene sequences. A later analysis assigned CDR3 sequences and most-parsimonious VDJ recombination scenarios with the TCRdist pipeline. In a later analysis, every TCR beta chain was defined by the combination of its CDR3 amino acid sequence and its V-gene family, and reads without a unique V-gene family were dropped. To address suspected cross-contamination and a sequencing artifact, a later analysis removed 592 highly shared, low-generation-probability nucleotide sequences. In a later analysis, a clonal expansion index for each public chain was calculated from normalized within-repertoire ranks of inferred template counts. In a later analysis, generation probabilities were computed using a VDJ recombination model fitted to out-of-frame rearrangements, and the results were checked against IGoR. In a later analysis, hypergeometric tests were used to score TCR-TCR, TCR-HLA and TCR-CMV co-occurrence, with a repertoire-size bias correction applied to TCR pairs. To estimate false discovery rates, a later analysis permuted the HLA or CMV assignments 20 times. In a later analysis, co-occurring TCRs were grouped using DBSCAN, with TCRdist sequence similarity added in when clustering inside HLA-allele-positive subsets. For co-occurrence clustering, repertoires with fewer than 30,000 or more than 120,000 public chains were excluded, along with roughly 5 repertoires with anomalous nucleotide sharing. The immuneACCESS repertoire file appears here via TCRdb, limited to in-frame rearrangements. These files lack a portion of the clones; in checked studies, under half of the deficit traces to unresolved V genes, and the cause of the others is not known. The D gene and trimming were derived from the DNA, and the V and J assignments and clone size from that table. The sample table holds about 160,000 clones, of which around 80% were seen once. In total, the top ten clones hold about 6.3% of the sample.

The sequence is built from TRBV7-2 and TRBJ1-5, with the D gene too uncertain to name. The sequenced sample was PBMCs. The clonotype was recovered from a male donor in good health and CMV-seropositive. DNA sequence: TGTGCCAGCAGTAGGAGAGATCAGCCCCAGCATTTT. This sequence encodes CASSRRDQPQHF.